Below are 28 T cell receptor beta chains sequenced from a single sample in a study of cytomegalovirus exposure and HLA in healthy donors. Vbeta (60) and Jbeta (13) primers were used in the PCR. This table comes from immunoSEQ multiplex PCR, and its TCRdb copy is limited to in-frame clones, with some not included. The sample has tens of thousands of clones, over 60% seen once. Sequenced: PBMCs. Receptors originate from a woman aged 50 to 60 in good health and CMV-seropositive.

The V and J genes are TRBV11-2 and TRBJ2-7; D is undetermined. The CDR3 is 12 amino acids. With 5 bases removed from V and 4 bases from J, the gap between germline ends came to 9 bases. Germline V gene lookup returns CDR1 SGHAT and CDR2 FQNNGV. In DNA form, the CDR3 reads TGTGCCAGCAGCCCCGCCGGGTACGAGCAGTACTTC. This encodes CASSPAGYEQYF.

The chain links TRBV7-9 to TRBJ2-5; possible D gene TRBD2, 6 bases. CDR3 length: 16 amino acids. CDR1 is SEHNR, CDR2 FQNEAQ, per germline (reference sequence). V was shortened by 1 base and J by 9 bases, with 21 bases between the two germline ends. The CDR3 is CASSLVTSSPLGAQYF. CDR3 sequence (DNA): TGTGCCAGCAGCTTAGTTACTAGCAGCCCCTTGGGGGCCCAGTACTTC.

The CDR3 DNA reads as TGTGCCAGCAGCTTCGATAGGGGTCAAGGCTACACCTTC. This codes for CASSFDRGQGYTF. V gene TRBV7-9 combines with J gene TRBJ1-2, with a tentative D call TRBD1 (5 bases). Per the germline V gene, CDR1 is SEHNR and CDR2 is FQNEAQ (reference sequence). The CDR3 consists of 13 residues. Trimming stripped 3 bases from V and 8 bases from J, with 13 bases between.

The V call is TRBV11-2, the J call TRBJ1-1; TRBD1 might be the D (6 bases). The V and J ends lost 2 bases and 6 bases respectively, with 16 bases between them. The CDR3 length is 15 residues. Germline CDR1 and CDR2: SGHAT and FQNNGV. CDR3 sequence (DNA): TGTGCCAGCAGCTTAAGCCCAGGGGTGGGCCCTGAAGCTTTCTTT. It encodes CASSLSPGVGPEAFF.

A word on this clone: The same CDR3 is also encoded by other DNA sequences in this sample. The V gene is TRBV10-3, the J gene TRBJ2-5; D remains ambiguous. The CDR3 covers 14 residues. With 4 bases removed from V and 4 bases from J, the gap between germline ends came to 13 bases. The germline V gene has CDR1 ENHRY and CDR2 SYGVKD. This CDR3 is CAISGGAGSETQYF. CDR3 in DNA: TGTGCCATCAGTGGTGGAGCCGGCTCAGAGACCCAGTACTTC.

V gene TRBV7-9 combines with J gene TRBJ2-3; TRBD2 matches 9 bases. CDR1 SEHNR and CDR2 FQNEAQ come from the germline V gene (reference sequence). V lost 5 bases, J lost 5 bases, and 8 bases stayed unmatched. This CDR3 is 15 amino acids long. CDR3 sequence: CASSPASGEGDTQYF. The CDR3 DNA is TGTGCCAGCAGCCCCGCTAGCGGGGAAGGAGATACGCAGTATTTT. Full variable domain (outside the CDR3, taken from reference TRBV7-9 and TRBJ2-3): DTGVSQNPRHKITKRGQNVTFRCDPISEHNRLYWYRQTLGQGPEFLTYFQNEAQLEKSRLLSDRFSAERPKGSFSTLEIQRTEQGDSAMYLCASSPASGEGDTQYFGPGTRLTVL.

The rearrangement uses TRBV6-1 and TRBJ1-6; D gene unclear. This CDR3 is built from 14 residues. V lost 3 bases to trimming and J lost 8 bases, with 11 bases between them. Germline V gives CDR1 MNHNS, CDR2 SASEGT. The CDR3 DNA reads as TGTGCCAGCAGTGATCCCCAAAATTATTCACCCCTCCACTTT. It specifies CASSDPQNYSPLHF.

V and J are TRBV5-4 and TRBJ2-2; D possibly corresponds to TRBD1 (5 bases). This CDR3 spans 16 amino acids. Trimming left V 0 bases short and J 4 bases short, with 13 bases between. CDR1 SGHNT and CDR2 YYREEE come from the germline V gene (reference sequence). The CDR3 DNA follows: TGTGCCAGCAGCTTGGACAGGTCCCAATCCACCGGGGAGCTGTTTTTT. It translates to CASSLDRSQSTGELFF.

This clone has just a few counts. This CDR3 reads CASSPQGTSNEKLFF. The CDR3 coding sequence is TGTGCCAGCTCACCCCAGGGGACCAGCAATGAAAAACTGTTTTTT. V usage is TRBV18 and J usage is TRBJ1-4; D is perhaps TRBD1 (6 bases). CDR3 size: 15 residues. Germline values: CDR1 KGHSH, CDR2 LQKENI. Trimming removed 3 bases at V and 5 bases at J, with 13 bases between.

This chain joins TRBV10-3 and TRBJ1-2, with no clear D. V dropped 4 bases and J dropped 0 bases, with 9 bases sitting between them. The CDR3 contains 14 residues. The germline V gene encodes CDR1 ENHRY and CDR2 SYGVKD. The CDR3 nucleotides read TGTGCCATCAGTGGAGAGAGTCCTAACTATGGCTACACCTTC. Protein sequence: CAISGESPNYGYTF.

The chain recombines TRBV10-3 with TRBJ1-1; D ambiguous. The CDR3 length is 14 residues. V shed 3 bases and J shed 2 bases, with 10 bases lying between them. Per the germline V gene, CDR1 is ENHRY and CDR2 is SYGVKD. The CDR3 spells CAISDWAGNTEAFF. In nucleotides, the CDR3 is TGTGCCATCAGTGATTGGGCGGGAAACACTGAAGCTTTCTTT.

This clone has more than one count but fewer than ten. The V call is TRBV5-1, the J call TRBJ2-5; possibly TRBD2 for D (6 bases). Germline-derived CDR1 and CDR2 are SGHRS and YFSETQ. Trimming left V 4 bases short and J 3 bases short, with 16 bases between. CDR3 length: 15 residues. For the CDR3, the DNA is TGCGCCAGCAGCCCCCGACTAGGTTCAGAAGAGACCCAGTACTTC. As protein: CASSPRLGSEETQYF.

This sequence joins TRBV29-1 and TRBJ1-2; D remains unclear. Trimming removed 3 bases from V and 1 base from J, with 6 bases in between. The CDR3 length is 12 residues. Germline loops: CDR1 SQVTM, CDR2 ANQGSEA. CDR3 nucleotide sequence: TGCAGCGTTGATGAGGTTAACTATGGCTACACCTTC. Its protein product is CSVDEVNYGYTF.

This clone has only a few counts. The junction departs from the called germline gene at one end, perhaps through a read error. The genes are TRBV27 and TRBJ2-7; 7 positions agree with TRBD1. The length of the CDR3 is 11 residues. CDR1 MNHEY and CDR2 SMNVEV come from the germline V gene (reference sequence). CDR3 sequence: CASTQRDRVFF. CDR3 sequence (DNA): TGTGCCAGCACTCAAAGAGACAGGGTATTCTTC.

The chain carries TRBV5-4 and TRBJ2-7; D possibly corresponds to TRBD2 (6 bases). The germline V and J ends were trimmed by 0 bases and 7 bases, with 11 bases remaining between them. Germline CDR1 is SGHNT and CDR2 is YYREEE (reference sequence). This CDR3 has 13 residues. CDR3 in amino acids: CASSLDVGGEQYF. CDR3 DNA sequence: TGTGCCAGCAGCTTGGATGTAGGAGGGGAGCAGTACTTC.

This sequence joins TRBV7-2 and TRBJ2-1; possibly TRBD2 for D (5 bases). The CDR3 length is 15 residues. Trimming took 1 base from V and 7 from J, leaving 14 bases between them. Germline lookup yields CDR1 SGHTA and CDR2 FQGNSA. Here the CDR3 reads CASSLVGVSGNEQFF. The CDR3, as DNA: TGTGCCAGCAGCTTAGTTGGGGTTTCGGGGAATGAGCAGTTCTTC. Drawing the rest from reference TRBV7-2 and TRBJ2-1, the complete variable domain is GAGVSQSPSNKVTEKGKDVELRCDPISGHTALYWYRQSLGQGLEFLIYFQGNSAPDKSGLPSDRFSAERTGGSVSTLTIQRTQQEDSAVYLCASSLVGVSGNEQFFGPGTRLTVL.

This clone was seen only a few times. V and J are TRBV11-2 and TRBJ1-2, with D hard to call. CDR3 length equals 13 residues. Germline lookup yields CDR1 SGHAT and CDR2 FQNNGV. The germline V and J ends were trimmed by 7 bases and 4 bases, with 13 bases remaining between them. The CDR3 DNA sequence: TGTGCCAGCACCTCGAGGGCACTCTATGGCTACACCTTC. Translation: CASTSRALYGYTF.

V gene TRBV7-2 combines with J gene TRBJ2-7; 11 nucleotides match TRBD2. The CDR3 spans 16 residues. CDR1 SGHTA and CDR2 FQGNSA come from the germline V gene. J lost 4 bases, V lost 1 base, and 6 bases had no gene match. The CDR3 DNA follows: TGTGCCAGCAGCTTAGGTCTAGCGGGGGGCCTATACGAGCAGTACTTC. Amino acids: CASSLGLAGGLYEQYF.

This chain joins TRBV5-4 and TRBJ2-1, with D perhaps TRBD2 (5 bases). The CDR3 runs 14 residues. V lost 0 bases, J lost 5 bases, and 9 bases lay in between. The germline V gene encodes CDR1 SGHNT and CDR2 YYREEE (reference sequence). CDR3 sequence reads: CASSLDGENNEQFF. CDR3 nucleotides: TGTGCCAGCAGCTTGGACGGGGAAAACAATGAGCAGTTCTTC.

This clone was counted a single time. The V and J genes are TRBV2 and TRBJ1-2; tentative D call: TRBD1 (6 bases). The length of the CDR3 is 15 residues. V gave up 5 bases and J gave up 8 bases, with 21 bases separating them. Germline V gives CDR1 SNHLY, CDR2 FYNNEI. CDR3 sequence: CASSPTRQVLTGYTF. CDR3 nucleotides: TGTGCCAGCAGTCCAACCAGACAGGTCTTAACCGGCTACACCTTC. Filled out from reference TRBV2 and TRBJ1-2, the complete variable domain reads EPEVTQTPSHQVTQMGQEVILRCVPISNHLYFYWYRQILGQKVEFLVSFYNNEISEKSEIFDDQFSVERPDGSNFTLKIRSTKLEDSAMYFCASSPTRQVLTGYTFGSGTRLTVV.

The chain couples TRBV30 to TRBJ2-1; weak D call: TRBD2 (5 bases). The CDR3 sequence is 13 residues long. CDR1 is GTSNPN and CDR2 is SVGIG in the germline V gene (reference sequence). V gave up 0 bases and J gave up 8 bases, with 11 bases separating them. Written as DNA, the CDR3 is TGTGCCTGGAGTGTAGCCGAGGGCGATGAGCAGTTCTTC. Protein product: CAWSVAEGDEQFF.

CDR3 amino acids: CAGGRAFTDTQYF. The DNA for the CDR3 is TGTGCCGGGGGGAGAGCCTTCACAGATACGCAGTATTTT. The V gene is TRBV30, the J gene TRBJ2-3, with D maybe TRBD2 (6 bases). The CDR3 length is 13 residues. Germline V gene sequence: CDR1 GTSNPN, CDR2 SVGIG (reference sequence). With 8 bases removed from V and 2 bases from J, the gap between germline ends came to 14 bases.

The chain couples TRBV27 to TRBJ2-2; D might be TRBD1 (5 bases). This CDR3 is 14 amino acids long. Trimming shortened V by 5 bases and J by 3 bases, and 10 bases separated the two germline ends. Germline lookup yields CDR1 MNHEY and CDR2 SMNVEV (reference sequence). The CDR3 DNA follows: TGTGCCAGCAGTCTAAGACAGCACACCGGGGAGCTGTTTTTT. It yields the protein CASSLRQHTGELFF.

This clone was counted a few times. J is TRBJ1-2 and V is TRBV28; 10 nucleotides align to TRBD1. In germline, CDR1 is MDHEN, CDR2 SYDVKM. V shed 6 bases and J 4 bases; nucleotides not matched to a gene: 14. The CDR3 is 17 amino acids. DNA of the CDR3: TGTGCCAGCAGCCCGGGACAGGGGATATATGGGAGCTATGGCTACACCTTC. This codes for CASSPGQGIYGSYGYTF.

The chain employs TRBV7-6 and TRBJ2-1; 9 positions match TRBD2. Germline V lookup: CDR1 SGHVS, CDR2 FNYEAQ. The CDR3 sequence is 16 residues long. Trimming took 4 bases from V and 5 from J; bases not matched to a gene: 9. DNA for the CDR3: TGTGCCAGCAGCTCCTCCCTGCGGGGGGGCAACAATGAGCAGTTCTTC. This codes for CASSSSLRGGNNEQFF.

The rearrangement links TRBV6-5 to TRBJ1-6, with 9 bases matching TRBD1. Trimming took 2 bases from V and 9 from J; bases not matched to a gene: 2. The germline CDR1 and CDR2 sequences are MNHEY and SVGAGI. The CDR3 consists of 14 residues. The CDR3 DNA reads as TGTGCCAGCAGTTACACAGGGGGCGGTTCACCCCTCCACTTT. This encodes CASSYTGGGSPLHF.

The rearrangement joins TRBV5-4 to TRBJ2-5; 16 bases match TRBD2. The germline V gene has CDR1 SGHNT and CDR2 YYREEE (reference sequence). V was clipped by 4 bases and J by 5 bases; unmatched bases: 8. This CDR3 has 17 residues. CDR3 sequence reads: CASSPGLAGGRSETQYF. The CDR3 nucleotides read TGTGCCAGCAGCCCGGGACTAGCGGGGGGGCGTTCGGAGACCCAGTACTTC.

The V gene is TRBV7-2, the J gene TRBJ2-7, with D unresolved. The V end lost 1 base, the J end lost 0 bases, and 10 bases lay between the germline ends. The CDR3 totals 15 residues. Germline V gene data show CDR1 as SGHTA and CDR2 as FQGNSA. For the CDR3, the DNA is TGTGCCAGCAGCTTAGATCCACAAAGCTCCTACGAGCAGTACTTC. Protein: CASSLDPQSSYEQYF.